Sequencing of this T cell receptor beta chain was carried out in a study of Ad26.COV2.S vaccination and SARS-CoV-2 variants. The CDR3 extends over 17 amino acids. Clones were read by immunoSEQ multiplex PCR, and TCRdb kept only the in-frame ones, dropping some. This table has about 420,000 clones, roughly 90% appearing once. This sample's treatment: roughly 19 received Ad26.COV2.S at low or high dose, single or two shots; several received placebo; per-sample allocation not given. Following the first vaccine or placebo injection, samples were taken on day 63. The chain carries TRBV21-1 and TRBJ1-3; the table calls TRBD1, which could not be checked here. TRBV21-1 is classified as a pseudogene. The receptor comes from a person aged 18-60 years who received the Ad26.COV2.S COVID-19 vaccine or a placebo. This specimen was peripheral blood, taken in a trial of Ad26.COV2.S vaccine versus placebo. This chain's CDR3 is CASRTYAQGDSGNTIYF. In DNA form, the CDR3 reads TGTGCCAGCAGGACCTACGCCCAGGGCGATTCTGGAAACACCATATATTTT.